The clone carrying this T cell receptor beta chain has ten or more counts. Authors of the study amplified TCR beta CDR3 regions from RNA transcripts. TCR CDR3 regions were first amplified by RT-PCR with HTBI primers. TCRdb reprocessed the multiplex PCR reads via MiXCR and lists one record per CDR3 protein. Among around 480,000 distinct CDR3 sequences listed, roughly an eighth were seen once. Graves' hyperthyroidism showing no ophthalmopathy progression within 18 months was considered stable. Germline V gene data show CDR1 as SNHLY and CDR2 as FYNNEI. CDR3 length: 14 amino acids. Trimming shortened V by 0 bases and J by 6 bases, and 11 bases separated the two germline ends. This entry is derived from a study of T cells in Graves' hyperthyroidism and ophthalmopathy.

J is TRBJ1-2 and V is TRBV2; D gene uncertain. The sequenced material came from blood. The TCR sequence derives from a woman younger than 35 with Graves' hyperthyroidism. DNA for the CDR3: TGTGCCAGCAGTGAAGCGCACAGCGAAGATGGCTACACCTTC. Translating it yields CASSEAHSEDGYTF. The variable domain in full, completed from reference TRBV2 and TRBJ1-2, reads EPEVTQTPSHQVTQMGQEVILRCVPISNHLYFYWYRQILGQKVEFLVSFYNNEISEKSEIFDDQFSVERPDGSNFTLKIRSTKLEDSAMYFCASSEAHSEDGYTFGSGTRLTVV.